A single sample gave rise to the 5 T cell receptor beta chains below, sequenced in a study of T cell responses to AZD1222 COVID-19 vaccine. Data came from immunoSEQ multiplex PCR; TCRdb stores just in-frame clones and leaves some out. Here the sample spans some 120,000 clones, roughly nine tenths being singletons. The material was peripheral blood, obtained on day 0 of AZD1222 vaccination. The receptors shown here come from an adult in good health.

This chain links TRBV2 with TRBJ1-2; D remains ambiguous. Germline assignment: CDR1 SNHLY and CDR2 FYNNEI. The CDR3 runs to 16 residues. V gave up 6 bases and J gave up 2 bases, with 19 bases separating them. As DNA, the CDR3 is TGTGCCAGCAGCCCCAAGGGAGCCAGAGCGAACTATGGCTACACCTTC. Its protein is CASSPKGARANYGYTF.

The genes are TRBV10-3 and TRBJ1-1; TRBD1 might be the D (6 bases). The CDR3 loop spans 15 amino acids. Germline V lookup: CDR1 ENHRY, CDR2 SYGVKD. V gave up 6 bases and J gave up 0 bases, with 14 bases separating them. The CDR3 DNA follows: TGTGCCATCAGACCCCCGGGACAAATGAACACTGAAGCTTTCTTT. Translated, it gives CAIRPPGQMNTEAFF.

The V and J genes are TRBV12-5 and TRBJ2-5; D is unresolved. Germline CDR1 reads LGHNT; CDR2 reads FRNRAP. The ends were cut back, 2 bases at V and 5 bases at J, with 18 bases in the middle. The CDR3 covers 16 residues. The CDR3 nucleotides are TGTGCTAGTGGTTTGATCGTCGGACCAAACTTGGAGACCCAGTACTTC. The encoded protein is CASGLIVGPNLETQYF.

The chain combines TRBV11-3 with TRBJ2-5; D unclear. Trimming took off 6 bases at V and 2 bases at J, with 13 bases between the two ends. Germline values: CDR1 SGHNT, CDR2 YENEEA. The CDR3 has 14 residues. The CDR3 protein is CASSQIRIQETQYF. Written as DNA, the CDR3 is TGTGCCAGCAGTCAGATCCGCATACAAGAGACCCAGTACTTC.

The V call is TRBV7-9, the J call TRBJ2-1; 8 bases are shared with TRBD2. The V segment lost 5 bases and the J segment 4 bases; nucleotides outside the gene matches: 10. The CDR3 spans 16 residues. Germline-derived CDR1 and CDR2 are SEHNR and FQNEAQ (reference sequence). The CDR3 sequence is CASSPPSTSAYNEQFF. CDR3 in DNA: TGTGCCAGCAGCCCCCCTTCGACTAGCGCGTACAATGAGCAGTTCTTC.